This T cell receptor beta chain was sequenced during a study of shared clonotypes between healthy human individuals. Background on the study: Each donor contributed plates that comprised three CD4 naive, three CD4 memory, two CD8 naive and one CD8 memory. Study-wide findings and caveats: Large sequencing depth failed to make sorted-subset sequencing complete, rarefaction showed.

Remarks on this clone: Its antigen is still unknown.

This CDR3 has 15 amino acids. CDR1 and CDR2 (germline): PRHDT, FYEKMQ (reference sequence). Between the trimmed V and J ends, which lost 2 bases and 0 bases, there was a span of 10 bases. Replicate PCRs run on sorted subsets employed approximately 200 ng DNA, 30,000 to 35,000 T cell genomes. Clones were read by immunoSEQ multiplex PCR, and TCRdb kept only the in-frame ones, dropping some. This sample has approximately 2.4 million clones; around 95% occur once, and the top ten carry roughly 0.13%. This receptor was taken from a man between 18 and 35 years old in good health. This chain uses TRBV13 with TRBJ1-1, with a weak D call TRBD1 (6 bases). Material: naive CD4+ T cells sorted from blood. Subset defined: CD45RA+ positively selected. As DNA, the CDR3 is TGTGCCAGCAGCTTATATGACAGGTTGAACACTGAAGCTTTCTTT. The encoded protein is CASSLYDRLNTEAFF.